This paragraph reports one T cell receptor beta chain. What antigen it recognizes has not been identified. No clone much larger than this one lies a single base away; base qualities are absent. TCRbeta CDR3 regions were amplified from genomic DNA by means of the immunoSEQ Assay, a bias-controlled multiplex PCR. The paper's processing steps were these. Nucleated cell counts per sample were estimated from amplification of reference gene primers within the assay. To quantify the absolute abundance of each unique TCRbeta CDR3 rearrangement, sequence reads were collapsed and filtered. For each sample, productive Simpson clonality was calculated as the square root of Simpson's diversity index over productive rearrangements. As stored in TCRdb, this immuneACCESS dataset retains in-frame rearrangements with V and J assigned. A fraction of the clones does not appear; measured against another copy, unresolved V genes explain less than half of the discrepancy, and the remainder lacks a known reason. V and J calls and clone size are given by that table; D and trimming were obtained from the DNA. This sample is represented by 150,000 or so clones; roughly nine tenths of them were singletons. The biggest ten clones account for over 10% of the sample.

V ends up 5 bases short and J 4 bases short, with an unmatched junction base count of 5. Including cysteine and phenylalanine, the CDR3 has 14 amino acids. The only DNA kept is the CDR3, 42 bases in frame from the first base. CDR1 and CDR2 are drawn from the germline V gene: MNHNS, SASEGT. The source of the sample is a study of blood T cell repertoires in COVID-19 (dated by TCRdb to 2018 to 2021). A note on the overall study: The collaborator samples originated in the United States, Italy and Spain and spanned the acute and convalescent phases of COVID-19. Where available, HLA class I and class II types were taken from metadata supplied by the sample provider and were not determined by assay-based typing. The repertoires were made available in a free public database intended to serve as a resource for research on the immune response to SARS-CoV-2. The material from the prospective study consisted of cDNA or gDNA derived from T cells, B-cell-depleted T cells, or PBMCs. Subjects who had been exposed to COVID-19, were actively infected with it, or had recovered from it provided the deeply sampled blood TCRbeta repertoires that made up the dataset. The samples were drawn from the first 160 participants of the ongoing ImmuneRACE study and from about 1,200 subjects provided by 6 global collaborators. Sample metadata almost always included a de-identified subject ID, COVID-19 status, age in years and sex. What the authors observed across the whole study: Clinical and demographic metadata were provided uncurated, with the amount varying by source and participant.

At one collaborating source in Seattle, patients were enrolled during active infection and were followed longitudinally through the course of disease. Collaborating institutions collected whole blood in K2EDTA tubes following their own protocols. For TCRbeta analysis, collaborator samples were shipped as frozen whole blood, as isolated PBMCs, or as DNA extracted from either sample type. In this chain, TRBV6-1 is recombined with TRBJ1-5; the central 7 bases match TRBD1. The sequenced material came from peripheral blood. The TCR was taken from a man younger than 30 with COVID-19, enrolled during active disease. Here is the DNA: TGTGCCAGCAGTCTCCAGGGGGGTAATCAGCCCCAGCATTTT. Translated, this is CASSLQGGNQPQHF.